One and the same sample provided the 3 T cell receptor beta chains below, sequenced in a study of vaccination and CD4 T cells after COVID-19. Cultured CD4+ T cell DNA was sequenced using the Oncomine TCR Beta short-read assay. TCRdb re-analysed the PCR reads in MiXCR, keeping a single row per CDR3 protein. This sample carries about 13,000 distinct CDR3 sequences, 25% to 30% of them seen once, and the ten largest clones take 6.5% to 8.5%. The treatment is: approximately 9-day PBMC culture with coronavirus spike peptide pools or control peptides (ViraFEST assay). Their antigen targets remain unknown. The sequencing sample was made of CD4+ T cells from blood, cultured in vitro. The receptor source for this set is a human donor who had recovered from COVID-19.

This clonotype was seen only a few times. One end of the junction is discordant with germline, which a read error may explain. This chain joins TRBV7-7 and TRBJ2-2, with D tentatively TRBD1 (6 bases). CDR3 length: 17 residues. Germline CDR1 is SSHAT and CDR2 is FNYEAQ (reference sequence). Here the CDR3 reads CASSPARTGSNTGELFF. The CDR3, as DNA: TGTGCTAGCAGCCCCGCCCGAACAGGGTCGAACACCGGGGAGCTGTTTTTT.

The chain uses TRBV3-1 and TRBJ1-2, with 8 bases identical to TRBD1. Germline CDR1 reads LGHDT; CDR2 reads YNNKEL (reference sequence). Trimming removed 6 bases from V and 7 bases from J; junction bases left unmatched: 4. The CDR3 has 12 amino acids. CDR3 DNA sequence: TGTGCCAGCAGTCTACAGGGGGGTGGCTACACCTTC. Its protein is CASSLQGGGYTF. Based on the CDR3 plus reference TRBV3-1 and TRBJ1-2, the full variable domain is DTAVSQTPKYLVTQMGNDKSIKCEQNLGHDTMYWYKQDSKKFLKIMFSYNNKELIINETVPNRFSPKSPDKAHLNLHINSLELGDSAVYFCASSLQGGGYTFGSGTRLTVV.

The V call is TRBV12-3 or TRBV12-4, the J call TRBJ2-2; D remains unclear. V lost 3 bases to trimming and J lost 1 base, with 6 bases between them. The CDR3 sequence is 14 residues long. The CDR3 loop reads CASSFAGNTGELFF. In nucleotides, the CDR3 is TGTGCCAGCAGTTTTGCCGGGAACACCGGGGAGCTGTTTTTT.